Detailed here is one T cell receptor (beta chain). The record originates from a study of blood T cell repertoires in COVID-19. In the study overall: COVID-19 samples from acute and convalescent phases originated in the United States, Italy and Spain.

The assay was immunoSEQ multiplex PCR, and TCRdb's table has in-frame clones only and misses some. The table includes 53,000 or so clones, 90% to 95% detected once. The clonotype originates from a human donor in a cohort sampled during active COVID-19. Sequences were obtained from peripheral blood.

This CDR3 is CASSLVSLADPYEQYF. The CDR3 coding sequence is TGCGCCAGCAGCTTGGTCTCTCTAGCGGACCCCTACGAGCAGTACTTC. The chain is built from TRBV5-1 and TRBJ2-7; 7 nucleotides match TRBD2. The CDR3 totals 16 residues. Germline CDR1 reads SGHRS; CDR2 reads YFSETQ. V gave up 0 bases and J gave up 2 bases; unmatched junction bases: 8.